Below are 29 T cell receptor beta chains sequenced from a single sample in a study of CD8 T cells in Susac syndrome (dated by TCRdb to the late 2010s). Library method: the immunoSEQ multiplex PCR assay. RNA was extracted with the RNeasy kit and about 0.5 to 1 ug was reverse transcribed using random hexamers. TCRdb reanalyzed the raw reads on its own, using fastp at Q25 for trimming and MiXCR for clone calling, and kept in-frame beta chains. Entries are consolidated by CDR3 protein sequence, retaining the most common genes and DNA. In all, the sample holds approximately 120,000 distinct CDR3 sequences, and over 90% of those were seen once. The ten largest clones add up to less than 0.15% of the sample. Material for sequencing was CD4+ T cells from PBMCs. The receptors were sampled from a human donor in good health.

The CDR3 sequence: CASSPSEGLPYEQYF. The DNA of the CDR3 is TGTGCCAGCAGCCCTTCTGAAGGGCTGCCCTACGAGCAGTACTTC. The V call is TRBV14, the J call TRBJ2-7, with D hard to call. Germline CDR1 and CDR2: SGHDN and FVKESK. V was pared by 4 bases and J by 2 bases, with 15 bases between. CDR3 length equals 15 residues.

This clonotype was counted a single time. This sequence joins TRBV7-2 and TRBJ2-3; D not certain. CDR3 length: 12 residues. CDR1 and CDR2 (germline): SGHTA, FQGNSA. Trimming removed 2 bases at V and 5 bases at J, with 5 bases between. CDR3 coding DNA: TGTGCCAGCAGCTTAACAAGAGATACGCAGTATTTT. Translated, it gives CASSLTRDTQYF. The full variable domain, its missing parts supplied by reference TRBV7-2 and TRBJ2-3, is GAGVSQSPSNKVTEKGKDVELRCDPISGHTALYWYRQSLGQGLEFLIYFQGNSAPDKSGLPSDRFSAERTGGSVSTLTIQRTQQEDSAVYLCASSLTRDTQYFGPGTRLTVL.

V gene TRBV20-1 combines with J gene TRBJ1-1; maybe TRBD1 (5 bases). Per the germline V gene, CDR1 is DFQATT and CDR2 is SNEGSKA (reference sequence). The CDR3 sequence is 14 residues long. V was shortened by 1 base and J by 6 bases, with 15 bases between the two germline ends. CDR3 nucleotide sequence: TGCAGTGCTAGAGGCCTAGCGGGGACCGCTGAAGCTTTCTTT. Protein: CSARGLAGTAEAFF.

This rearrangement joins TRBV5-4 to TRBJ1-2; 12 nucleotides match TRBD1. Germline CDR1 and CDR2: SGHNT and YYREEE (reference sequence). This CDR3 is built from 16 residues. J lost 8 bases, V lost 4 bases, and 12 bases had no gene match. The CDR3 DNA is TGTGCCAGCAGCCCGGGGCCGGGACAGGGGGCACGGGGCTACACCTTC. This gives the protein CASSPGPGQGARGYTF.

The CDR3 reads CSARVGQGRSPLHF. Here the CDR3 DNA reads TGCAGTGCTAGAGTAGGTCAGGGGAGGTCACCCCTCCACTTT. V and J are TRBV20-1 and TRBJ1-6; maybe TRBD1 (6 bases). This CDR3 region has 14 residues. Per germline, CDR1 DFQATT and CDR2 SNEGSKA (reference sequence). The germline V and J ends were trimmed by 1 base and 10 bases, with 14 bases remaining between them.

The V call is TRBV7-2, the J call TRBJ2-1; 8 nucleotides match TRBD1. CDR1 is SGHTA, CDR2 FQGNSA, per germline. The CDR3 has 15 residues. V was pared by 8 bases and J by 8 bases, with 14 bases of the junction left unmatched. The CDR3 region is CASQSGYRGSHEQFF. The CDR3 DNA reads TGTGCCAGCCAATCCGGGTACAGGGGGTCCCATGAGCAGTTCTTC.

The chain combines TRBV20-1 with TRBJ2-1; D is uncertain. The V end was cut by 0 bases, the J end by 5 bases, with 14 bases between. The germline V gene has CDR1 DFQATT and CDR2 SNEGSKA (reference sequence). The CDR3 length is 15 residues. CDR3 in amino acids: CSARDAQRRDNEQFF. CDR3 bases: TGCAGTGCTAGAGATGCCCAGCGCAGAGACAATGAGCAGTTCTTC.

The chain uses TRBV5-6 and TRBJ2-1; no clear D. The CDR3 has 16 amino acids. Between the trimmed V and J ends, which lost 3 bases and 6 bases, there was a span of 19 bases. The V gene's germline CDR1 is SGHDT and CDR2 YYEEEE. The CDR3 is CASSSTKTSFTNEQFF. CDR3 nucleotides: TGTGCCAGCAGCTCAACTAAGACCTCTTTTACCAATGAGCAGTTCTTC.

The chain is built from TRBV5-1 and TRBJ2-7, with 8 positions matching TRBD1. Germline CDR1 reads SGHRS; CDR2 reads YFSETQ. The CDR3 is made up of 15 amino acids. V was clipped by 0 bases and J by 6 bases; unmatched bases: 8. In DNA, the CDR3 is TGCGCCAGCAGCTTGGTGACCCAGGGGGCTGGCGAGCAGTACTTC. It codes for CASSLVTQGAGEQYF.

The rearrangement uses TRBV11-2 and TRBJ2-1, with TRBD2 matching 10 bases. The CDR3 is made up of 20 amino acids. V trimming: 1 base; J trimming: 5 bases; junction bases outside the gene matches: 17. The germline gives CDR1 SGHAT, CDR2 FQNNGV. The CDR3 DNA reads as TGTGCCAGCAGCTTAGGGGACAGAGTAGCGGGAGGCCGAGGGCACAATGAGCAGTTCTTC. Translated: CASSLGDRVAGGRGHNEQFF.

V gene TRBV4-1 combines with J gene TRBJ1-2; no definite D call. This CDR3 has 15 amino acids. Germline V gives CDR1 MGHRA, CDR2 YSYEKL. With 0 bases removed from V and 5 bases from J, the gap between germline ends came to 13 bases. In nucleotides, the CDR3 is TGCGCCAGCAGCCAAGATCAGGCAGTTGGGTATGGCTACACCTTC. It specifies CASSQDQAVGYGYTF.

The V gene is TRBV29-1, the J gene TRBJ2-1, with D possibly TRBD2 on 6 matching bases. CDR3 length equals 12 residues. Germline CDR1 and CDR2: SQVTM and ANQGSEA. V lost 8 bases, J lost 2 bases, and 10 bases lay in between. CDR3 amino acids: CSSSGAYNEQFF. The CDR3 DNA sequence: TGCAGCTCATCGGGGGCCTACAATGAGCAGTTCTTC.

The V gene is TRBV7-2, the J gene TRBJ1-1, with D perhaps TRBD1 (5 bases). The CDR3 has 15 residues. The V end was cut by 8 bases, the J end by 0 bases, with 16 bases between. CDR1 and CDR2 from the germline V gene are SGHTA and FQGNSA. Written as DNA, the CDR3 is TGTGCCAGCCGCCAGACGACAGCCATGAACACTGAAGCTTTCTTT. Translation: CASRQTTAMNTEAFF.

The genes are TRBV30 and TRBJ2-3; D remains unclear. CDR1 is GTSNPN and CDR2 is SVGIG in the germline V gene (reference sequence). V gave up 3 bases and J gave up 6 bases, with 10 bases separating them. CDR3 length: 12 residues. This CDR3 reads CAWSADDDTQYF. The CDR3, as DNA: TGTGCCTGGAGCGCCGACGACGATACGCAGTATTTT.

The chain combines TRBV5-4 with TRBJ1-2; TRBD1 is a possible D gene (5 bases). Trimming pared 0 bases from V and 0 bases from J, leaving 15 bases between. CDR1 SGHNT and CDR2 YYREEE come from the germline V gene (reference sequence). CDR3 length equals 17 residues. CDR3 nucleotide sequence: TGTGCCAGCAGCTTGGGGGTAGGGGCCCAAGCTAACTATGGCTACACCTTC. Its protein product is CASSLGVGAQANYGYTF. Variable domain in full (rest from reference TRBV5-4 and TRBJ1-2): ETGVTQSPTHLIKTRGQQVTLRCSSQSGHNTVSWYQQALGQGPQFIFQYYREEENGRGNFPPRFSGLQFPNYSSELNVNALELDDSALYLCASSLGVGAQANYGYTFGSGTRLTVV.

The V call is TRBV5-4, the J call TRBJ2-7, with D possibly being TRBD2 (6 bases). Germline V gene sequence: CDR1 SGHNT, CDR2 YYREEE (reference sequence). The CDR3 totals 14 residues. The germline V and J ends were trimmed by 5 bases and 3 bases, with 15 bases remaining between them. The CDR3 sequence is CASRFHGGVYEQYF. DNA of the CDR3: TGTGCCAGCAGATTCCATGGAGGGGTCTACGAGCAGTACTTC.

This rearrangement joins TRBV29-1 to TRBJ2-5; D call uncertain. CDR3 size: 13 residues. The germline V gene has CDR1 SQVTM and CDR2 ANQGSEA. V lost 4 bases and J lost 5, with 14 bases in between. In DNA, the CDR3 is TGCAGCGTTGCGGTGAACTTAGGGGAGACCCAGTACTTC. Protein sequence: CSVAVNLGETQYF.

The CDR3 loop is CSVRDTIYGYTF. Here the CDR3 DNA reads TGCAGCGTCCGGGACACAATATATGGCTACACCTTC. V and J are TRBV29-1 and TRBJ1-2, with D possibly matching TRBD1 (6 bases). V shed 6 bases and J shed 5 bases, with 13 bases lying between them. The CDR3 sequence is 12 residues long. CDR1 is SQVTM, CDR2 ANQGSEA, per germline.

This clonotype appeared once. The V and J genes are TRBV19 and TRBJ1-5; tentatively, D is TRBD1 (6 bases). CDR3 length: 15 residues. The germline gives CDR1 LNHDA, CDR2 SQIVND (reference sequence). The V and J ends lost 7 bases and 5 bases respectively, with 18 bases between them. CDR3 coding DNA: TGTGCCAGTACCCACCCGGGGGGCTTTTATCAGCCCCAGCATTTT. Its translation: CASTHPGGFYQPQHF.

This clonotype was detected once. This CDR3 is CASSPRQGYGYTF. For the CDR3, the DNA is TGTGCCAGCAGCCCCAGACAGGGCTATGGCTACACCTTC. The chain combines TRBV7-2 with TRBJ1-2, with 7 bases fitting TRBD1. This CDR3 contains 13 residues. The V gene's germline CDR1 is SGHTA and CDR2 FQGNSA. With 5 bases clipped from V and 4 bases from J, the junction kept 4 bases outside the gene matches.

This chain uses TRBV20-1 with TRBJ2-1; 10 bases align to TRBD2. Trimming at V came to 3 bases and at J to 9 bases, leaving 11 bases not matched to a gene. The CDR3 covers 15 residues. The germline gives CDR1 DFQATT, CDR2 SNEGSKA (reference sequence). CDR3 residues: CSASEPGLAYREQFF. In nucleotides, the CDR3 is TGCAGTGCTAGCGAACCGGGACTAGCGTACCGTGAGCAGTTCTTC.

This chain connects TRBV29-1 to TRBJ1-2, with D perhaps matching TRBD1 (5 bases). This CDR3 spans 12 amino acids. Germline loops: CDR1 SQVTM, CDR2 ANQGSEA. V was cut by 7 bases and J by 7 bases, with 16 bases left in between. CDR3 nucleotides: TGCAGCGGAAAGCTGCAGGGAATTGGCTACACCTTC. It specifies CSGKLQGIGYTF. Complete variable domain (other parts from reference TRBV29-1 and TRBJ1-2): SAVISQKPSRDICQRGTSLTIQCQVDSQVTMMFWYRQQPGQSLTLIATANQGSEATYESGFVIDKFPISRPNLTFSTLTVSNMSPEDSSIYLCSGKLQGIGYTFGSGTRLTVV.

V is TRBV19 and J is TRBJ1-2; D unresolved. With 7 bases removed from V and 8 bases from J, the gap between germline ends came to 23 bases. This CDR3 is 15 amino acids long. Germline CDR1 reads LNHDA; CDR2 reads SQIVND (reference sequence). CDR3 in DNA: TGTGCCAGTAATACGGACGGCTTATCTGCGCGGGGCTACACCTTC. Amino acids: CASNTDGLSARGYTF.

V usage is TRBV7-8 and J usage is TRBJ1-1, with D unresolved. Germline CDR1 SGHVS, CDR2 FQNEAQ. The CDR3 has 14 amino acids. Trimming removed 5 bases from V and 7 bases from J, with 17 bases in between. Written as DNA, the CDR3 is TGTGCCAGCAGCCAAGACTCAGCGGTTGGTGAAGCTTTCTTT. Translation: CASSQDSAVGEAFF.

This rearrangement joins TRBV5-1 to TRBJ2-3, with D possibly matching TRBD2 (6 bases). The CDR3 is 15 amino acids. From germline, CDR1 is SGHRS and CDR2 YFSETQ. V was trimmed by 0 bases and J by 1 base, leaving 9 bases between them. The CDR3 loop reads CASSLAGVGTDTQYF. For the CDR3, the DNA is TGCGCCAGCAGCTTGGCGGGAGTAGGCACAGATACGCAGTATTTT.

This clonotype has a single count. V is TRBV29-1 and J is TRBJ2-7; 8 bases align to TRBD2. Per germline, CDR1 SQVTM and CDR2 ANQGSEA. Trimming at V came to 4 bases and at J to 2 bases, leaving 13 bases not matched to a gene. The CDR3 spans 16 residues. CDR3 region: CSVVIAISGAPYEQYF. DNA for the CDR3: TGCAGCGTTGTTATTGCCATTAGCGGGGCCCCCTACGAGCAGTACTTC.

The V call is TRBV7-9, the J call TRBJ2-7, with D unresolved. This CDR3 is 14 amino acids long. Germline CDR1 is SEHNR and CDR2 is FQNEAQ (reference sequence). The V end was cut by 5 bases, the J end by 7 bases, with 18 bases between. CDR3 nucleotide sequence: TGTGCCAGCAGCAGATTAGGCGTAGGGAAAGAGCAGTACTTC. Translation: CASSRLGVGKEQYF.

The rearrangement uses TRBV27 and TRBJ1-5; D might be TRBD1 (5 bases). This CDR3 is 15 amino acids long. The V gene's germline CDR1 is MNHEY and CDR2 SMNVEV (reference sequence). Trimming took off 6 bases at V and 0 bases at J, with 12 bases between the two ends. Here the CDR3 DNA reads TGTGCCAGCAGACCAGACAGAAATAGCAATCAGCCCCAGCATTTT. Its translation: CASRPDRNSNQPQHF.

The rearrangement joins TRBV20-1 to TRBJ1-5; D gene uncertain. Per the germline V gene, CDR1 is DFQATT and CDR2 is SNEGSKA (reference sequence). With 0 bases removed from V and 7 bases from J, the gap between germline ends came to 10 bases. CDR3 length: 13 amino acids. This chain's CDR3 is CSARDLSEQPQHF. The CDR3 DNA follows: TGCAGTGCTAGAGATCTCAGCGAACAGCCCCAGCATTTT.